The source of this T cell receptor (beta chain) is a study of tumor-infiltrating lymphocytes in primary liver carcinoma. This clonotype has only a few counts. Its target is not known. Germline V gene lookup returns CDR1 SQVTM and CDR2 ANQGSEA. The CDR3 sequence is 12 residues long. The ends were cut back, 8 bases at V and 7 bases at J, with 17 bases in the middle. The source material, 20-30 mg of unsorted bulk tissue, was used to co-extract RNA and DNA. TCR beta cDNA was made from 400 to 500 ng total RNA with a constant-region primer. Each TCR beta library was derived from three nested multiplex PCR rounds that employed slightly modified ARM-PCR. Rounds one and two of PCR, each of approximately 11 cycles, were primed with TRBV1-TRBV30 forward primers and a C-beta reverse primer. In TCRdb, the multiplex PCR reads were re-called with MiXCR into one record per CDR3 protein. The sample shows about 120,000 distinct CDR3 sequences, around 70% of them seen only once.

Study outcomes and limitations: Tumor region pairs overlapped more than did tumor-adjacent and tumor-blood pairs.

The chain has TRBV29-1 and TRBJ2-5, with D perhaps TRBD2 (5 bases). This sequence was found in a woman in her fifties or sixties with primary liver carcinoma and hepatitis B virus infection. The sample was tumor-adjacent normal liver tissue. CDR3 sequence (DNA): TGCAGCATTTTCCGGGATCACGGGACCCAGTACTTC. Protein product: CSIFRDHGTQYF.